These 17 T cell receptor beta chains came from one sample sequenced in a study of shared clonotypes between healthy human individuals. The table came from immunoSEQ multiplex PCR; TCRdb's copy has only in-frame clones and leaves some out. The sample lists 2,500,000 or so clones; just under 95% were seen once. The sample comprised naive CD4+ T cells from PBMCs. The subset is: CD45RA+ positively selected. These receptors were taken from a young man in good health. Some clones in this sample may be carry-over from other donors' samples.

This clone was seen only once. The chain carries TRBV6-5 and TRBJ2-2; TRBD1 aligns across 8 bases. Germline V gene data show CDR1 as MNHEY and CDR2 as SVGAGI. J gave up 7 bases and V 6 bases, and 7 bases lay outside the gene matches. The CDR3 covers 14 residues. The CDR3 is CASSIGQGIGELFF. In DNA, the CDR3 is TGTGCCAGCAGCATAGGACAGGGAATCGGGGAGCTGTTTTTT.

The chain carries TRBV29-1 and TRBJ2-1; D remains unclear. Germline assignment: CDR1 SQVTM and CDR2 ANQGSEA. V gave up 3 bases and J gave up 10 bases, with 10 bases separating them. This CDR3 spans 11 amino acids. CDR3 in DNA: TGCAGCGTTGATATATTCCGGGAGCAGTTCTTC. This encodes CSVDIFREQFF.

The chain employs TRBV4-2 and TRBJ2-7, with D possibly being TRBD2 (5 bases). The CDR3 has 14 residues. The V gene's germline CDR1 is LGHNA and CDR2 YNFKEQ. Trimming removed 4 bases at V and 0 bases at J, with 10 bases between. The CDR3 coding sequence is TGTGCCAGCAGCCCTCGCGAGGGCTCCTACGAGCAGTACTTC. It translates to CASSPREGSYEQYF.

The genes are TRBV19 and TRBJ2-7, with 9 bases identical to TRBD2. Germline CDR1 and CDR2: LNHDA and SQIVND (reference sequence). The CDR3 runs 15 residues. V lost 1 base, J lost 2 bases, and 3 bases stayed unmatched. CDR3: CASSIGVAGAYEQYF. Here the CDR3 DNA reads TGTGCCAGTAGTATAGGGGTAGCGGGAGCCTACGAGCAGTACTTC.

CDR3 in amino acids: CASRGIRDRGQITDTQYF. The CDR3 DNA is TGTGCCAGCAGGGGTATACGGGACAGGGGGCAAATCACAGATACGCAGTATTTT. The chain has TRBV28 and TRBJ2-3; 12 positions match TRBD1. From germline, CDR1 is MDHEN and CDR2 SYDVKM. The junction had 12 bases not matched to a gene; V was cut back by 6 bases and J by 2 bases. This CDR3 region has 18 residues.

This rearrangement joins TRBV27 to TRBJ1-1; D perhaps matches TRBD1 (5 bases). V was clipped by 2 bases and J by 8 bases, with 18 bases between them. Germline V CDR1 and CDR2: MNHEY, SMNVEV (reference sequence). CDR3 length equals 15 residues. CDR3 residues: CASSLRGATVGEAFF. The CDR3 coding sequence is TGTGCCAGCAGTTTAAGAGGGGCCACAGTGGGGGAAGCTTTCTTT.

This rearrangement joins TRBV19 to TRBJ2-2; 7 bases are shared with TRBD1. V lost 10 bases to trimming and J lost 1 base; unmatched junction nucleotides: 6. The CDR3 sequence is 14 residues long. CDR1 is LNHDA and CDR2 is SQIVND in the germline V gene (reference sequence). CDR3 sequence reads: CATSRGRNTGELFF. The CDR3 DNA is TGTGCCACTTCGAGGGGGCGGAACACCGGGGAGCTGTTTTTT. The variable domain in full, with the rest retrieved from reference TRBV19 and TRBJ2-2, is DGGITQSPKYLFRKEGQNVTLSCEQNLNHDAMYWYRQDPGQGLRLIYYSQIVNDFQKGDIAEGYSVSREKKESFPLTVTSAQKNPTAFYLCATSRGRNTGELFFGEGSRLTVL.

The chain carries TRBV15 and TRBJ2-3; D remains ambiguous. The V end was cut by 5 bases, the J end by 5 bases, with 8 bases between. Germline CDR1 is LNHNV and CDR2 is YYDKDF (reference sequence). The CDR3 runs to 12 residues. The CDR3 sequence is CATSSQRDTQYF. The DNA of the CDR3 is TGTGCCACCAGCTCTCAACGAGATACGCAGTATTTT.

In DNA form, the CDR3 reads TGTGCCAGCTCCCCGGGGATGGGCGCTAACTATGGCTACACCTTC. Its translation: CASSPGMGANYGYTF. V and J are TRBV18 and TRBJ1-2; D uncertain. This CDR3 has 15 amino acids. Trimming shortened V by 6 bases and J by 0 bases, and 14 bases separated the two germline ends. The germline V gene has CDR1 KGHSH and CDR2 LQKENI.

The rearrangement links TRBV7-3 to TRBJ1-1; no firm D call. Germline loops: CDR1 SGHTA, CDR2 FQGTGA. Trimming took 3 bases from V and 5 from J, leaving 16 bases between them. The CDR3 runs 15 residues. The CDR3 reads CASSFGQLGVTEAFF. The CDR3 region has the DNA TGTGCCAGCAGCTTCGGGCAGCTTGGCGTTACTGAAGCTTTCTTT.

Written as DNA, the CDR3 is TGTGCCAGCAGCTTCTACGGGAGGGTCCAAGAGACCCAGTACTTC. It encodes CASSFYGRVQETQYF. The chain couples TRBV5-6 to TRBJ2-5; 8 nucleotides agree with TRBD2. With V trimmed by 2 bases and J by 1 base, 4 bases remained unmatched. Looked up from germline, CDR1 is SGHDT and CDR2 is YYEEEE. The CDR3 length is 15 residues.

The V gene is TRBV6-5, the J gene TRBJ2-5, with D unresolved. Germline CDR1 reads MNHEY; CDR2 reads SVGAGI. With 8 bases removed from V and 2 bases from J, the gap between germline ends came to 12 bases. The CDR3 has 13 residues. The CDR3 is CASRPWGQETQYF. The CDR3 region has the DNA TGTGCCAGCCGTCCTTGGGGTCAAGAGACCCAGTACTTC.

The table lists this clone with a few counts. V usage is TRBV4-1 and J usage is TRBJ1-2; D may be TRBD1 (6 bases). The CDR3 extends over 15 amino acids. CDR1 MGHRA and CDR2 YSYEKL come from the germline V gene. Trimming took off 4 bases at V and 2 bases at J, with 14 bases between the two ends. The DNA for the CDR3 is TGCGCCAGCAGCCTTCAGGACAGACTCAACTATGGCTACACCTTC. Its translation is CASSLQDRLNYGYTF.

This chain connects TRBV5-5 to TRBJ2-7, with TRBD1 matching over 12 bases. The CDR3 runs to 15 residues. V was pared by 3 bases and J by 2 bases, with 3 bases of the junction left unmatched. The V gene's germline CDR1 is SGHKS and CDR2 YYEKEE (reference sequence). The CDR3 loop is CASSSRDRGPYEQYF. The DNA of the CDR3 is TGTGCCAGCAGCTCCCGGGACAGGGGGCCCTACGAGCAGTACTTC.

This clone showed up just a few times. CDR3 bases: TGCAGTGCCCCCAACCTCCCTGAAGCTTTCTTT. As protein: CSAPNLPEAFF. The gene calls are TRBV20-1 and TRBJ1-1; D ambiguous. CDR1 and CDR2 from the germline V gene are DFQATT and SNEGSKA (reference sequence). Trimming left V 6 bases short and J 6 bases short, with 11 bases between. CDR3 size: 11 residues.

The count of this clone is one. The chain combines TRBV27 with TRBJ1-2; D not resolved. This CDR3 contains 14 residues. Germline CDR1 and CDR2: MNHEY and SMNVEV (reference sequence). V gave up 6 bases and J gave up 0 bases, with 11 bases separating them. Here the CDR3 DNA reads TGTGCCAGCAGCCCTTCTCCCCCTAACTATGGCTACACCTTC. Protein product: CASSPSPPNYGYTF.

The count of this clone is one. The chain combines TRBV6-5 with TRBJ2-3; perhaps D is TRBD1 or TRBD2 (5 bases each). Trimming cost V 6 bases and J 2 bases, with 15 bases left between them. Germline V lookup: CDR1 MNHEY, CDR2 SVGAGI. The CDR3 spans 15 residues. The CDR3 loop is CASSTPPGTTDTQYF. For the CDR3, the DNA is TGTGCCAGCAGCACCCCCCCAGGGACCACAGATACGCAGTATTTT.